One T cell receptor beta chain is described in this entry. This clone was recorded only once. No antigen is known for it. Per-base qualities were not stored, and no clone one base away is much larger. Following the manufacturer's instructions, TCR beta CDR3 regions were amplified by multiplex PCR with the immunoSEQ immune profiling system. An Illumina NextSeq system was used to carry out the sequencing. The original methods were these. Sequence data were processed on the immunoSEQ Analyzer platform, and clonality was calculated as the square root of Simpson's index of productive rearrangements. Similarity in V and J usage was measured by Jensen-Shannon distance, and OLGA was used to compute CDR3 generation probabilities. Shared CDR3 sequences were searched in the immuneACCESS database (August 2020) and in VDJdb (December 2020). TCRdb limited this immuneACCESS table to in-frame rearrangements with V and J called. A share of clones is missing; checked studies link under half to unresolved V genes, and the rest is unexplained. That table gives V, J and clone size, and the DNA gave D and trimming. The sample has roughly 30,000 clones on record, 92% of them singletons. The ten largest account for roughly 1% of the sample.

The twin pairs came from the European Cystic Fibrosis Twin and Sibling Study Cohort, a cohort that recruited patients from over a hundred CF clinics across 14 European countries. Zygosity and CFTR genotype were verified in-house, and zygosity was tested by multiplex PCR of nine short tandem repeat loci. Peripheral blood was sampled from each twin, with clinical parameters recorded on the day of blood sampling. Genomic DNA was isolated from peripheral blood cells with phenol/chloroform and kept in TE buffer at 4 degrees C. This record belongs to a study of monozygotic twins with cystic fibrosis (dated by TCRdb to the early 2020s). A note on the overall study: Barcoded libraries were prepared with around 15 PCR cycles from three micrograms of fragmented DNA. To gauge how much genetics shapes V and J gene usage, the researchers compared TCR beta repertoires both within and across 16 monozygotic twin pairs who have cystic fibrosis. The cohort included ten female and six male twin pairs, mostly children and adolescents, aged about 2.0 to 40 years with a median of about 8.2 years. On the day blood was drawn, the twins' weight-for-height and FEVPerc (FEV1 disease centile) were ranked against those of the roughly 1,100 cohort participants. Data for three of the twin pairs had been reported previously in another context. The research as a whole found: Simpson clonality was generally low (median approximately 0.01), which suggests a naive-dominated repertoire, and clonality was higher in the most severely affected patients. Significantly higher nucleotide-identical clonotype sharing was observed within monozygotic CF twin pairs than between unrelated CF individuals (P = 0.000026, Mann-Whitney). The cohort was small, and the number of shared CDR3s showed no association with age, concordance or disease severity. V gene usage was most similar to the co-twin for 13 of 16 pairs, and J usage for 8 of 16 pairs, suggesting genetic constraints.

The junction shows trimming of 8 bases on V and 5 bases on J, plus 15 bases between the germline ends. As encoded in the germline V gene, CDR1 is SGHAT while CDR2 is FQNNGV. Including cysteine and phenylalanine, the CDR3 has 13 amino acids. Just CDR3 DNA is preserved here, 39 bases in frame from base 1. Material for sequencing was blood. This TCR was recovered from a girl aged 2-10 years with cystic fibrosis. The chain uses TRBV11-2 and TRBJ2-5; the D segment could be TRBD2, given 7 matching bases. For the CDR3, the sequence is CASAPGGRETQYF. The nucleotide sequence reads as follows: TGTGCCAGCGCCCCGGGGGGCAGGGAGACCCAGTACTTC.